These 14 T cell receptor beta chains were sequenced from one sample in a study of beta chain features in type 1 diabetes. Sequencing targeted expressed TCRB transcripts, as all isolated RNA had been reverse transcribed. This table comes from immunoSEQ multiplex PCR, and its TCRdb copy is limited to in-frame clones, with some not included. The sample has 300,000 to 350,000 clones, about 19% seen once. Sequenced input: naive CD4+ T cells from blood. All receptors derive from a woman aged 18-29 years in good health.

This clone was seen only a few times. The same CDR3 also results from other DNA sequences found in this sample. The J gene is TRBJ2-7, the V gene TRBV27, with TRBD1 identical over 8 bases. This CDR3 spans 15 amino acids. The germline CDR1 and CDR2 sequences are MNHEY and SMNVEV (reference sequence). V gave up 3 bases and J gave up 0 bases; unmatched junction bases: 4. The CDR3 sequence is CASSLRTGLSYEQYF. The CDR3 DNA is TGTGCCAGCAGTTTGAGGACAGGGCTCTCCTACGAGCAGTACTTC.

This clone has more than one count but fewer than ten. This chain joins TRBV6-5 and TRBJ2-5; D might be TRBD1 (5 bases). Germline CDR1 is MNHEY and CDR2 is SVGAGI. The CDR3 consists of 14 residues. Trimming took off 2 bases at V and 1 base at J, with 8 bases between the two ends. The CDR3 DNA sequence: TGTGCCAGCAGTTACAGGGGCAGCCAAGAGACCCAGTACTTC. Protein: CASSYRGSQETQYF.

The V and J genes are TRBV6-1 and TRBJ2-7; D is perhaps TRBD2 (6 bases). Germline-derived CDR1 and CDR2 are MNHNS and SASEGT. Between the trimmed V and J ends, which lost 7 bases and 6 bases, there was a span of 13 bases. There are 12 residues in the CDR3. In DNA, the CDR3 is TGTGCCAGCACCGGACTAAGCGGCGAGCAGTACTTC. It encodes CASTGLSGEQYF.

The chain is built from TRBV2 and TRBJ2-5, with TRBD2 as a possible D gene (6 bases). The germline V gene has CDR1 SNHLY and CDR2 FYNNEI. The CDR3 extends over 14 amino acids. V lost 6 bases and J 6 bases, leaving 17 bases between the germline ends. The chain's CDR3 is CASRGRNALQTQYF. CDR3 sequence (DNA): TGTGCCAGCAGGGGGAGGAACGCGCTGCAGACCCAGTACTTC. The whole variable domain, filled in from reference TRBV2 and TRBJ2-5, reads EPEVTQTPSHQVTQMGQEVILRCVPISNHLYFYWYRQILGQKVEFLVSFYNNEISEKSEIFDDQFSVERPDGSNFTLKIRSTKLEDSAMYFCASRGRNALQTQYFGPGTRLLVL.

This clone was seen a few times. CDR3 coding DNA: TGTGCCAGCAGTTTCTACGGGGGGGAAACCTACGAGCAGTACTTC. Its translation: CASSFYGGETYEQYF. The chain links TRBV28 to TRBJ2-7, with 8 bases aligning to TRBD2. Trimming took 3 bases from V and 2 from J; bases not matched to a gene: 6. Germline assignment: CDR1 MDHEN and CDR2 SYDVKM. This CDR3 has 15 residues. Variable domain in full (rest from reference TRBV28 and TRBJ2-7): DVKVTQSSRYLVKRTGEKVFLECVQDMDHENMFWYRQDPGLGLRLIYFSYDVKMKEKGDIPEGYSVSREKKERFSLILESASTNQTSMYLCASSFYGGETYEQYFGPGTRLTVT.

The CDR3 region is CASSLPQGAAGETQYF. The DNA for the CDR3 is TGTGCCAGCAGCCTCCCACAGGGGGCGGCGGGGGAGACCCAGTACTTC. This chain joins TRBV5-5 and TRBJ2-5; 9 nucleotides align to TRBD1. J lost 5 bases, V lost 4 bases, and 12 bases had no gene match. CDR1 SGHKS and CDR2 YYEKEE come from the germline V gene (reference sequence). The CDR3 is 16 residues long.

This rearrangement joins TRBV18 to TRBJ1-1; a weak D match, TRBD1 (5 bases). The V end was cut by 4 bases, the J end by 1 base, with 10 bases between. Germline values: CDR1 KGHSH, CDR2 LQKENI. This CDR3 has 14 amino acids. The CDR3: CASSLNTGNTEAFF. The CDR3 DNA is TGTGCCAGCTCACTCAATACAGGGAACACTGAAGCTTTCTTT.

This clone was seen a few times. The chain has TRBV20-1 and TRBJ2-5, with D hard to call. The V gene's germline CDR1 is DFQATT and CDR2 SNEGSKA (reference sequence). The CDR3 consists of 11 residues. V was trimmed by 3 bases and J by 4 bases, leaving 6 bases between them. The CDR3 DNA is TGCAGTGCTAGGCTACTAGAGACCCAGTACTTC. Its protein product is CSARLLETQYF.

The CDR3 protein is CASSFWRLAGRNEQFF. CDR3 nucleotide sequence: TGTGCCAGCAGCTTTTGGCGACTAGCGGGGAGGAATGAGCAGTTCTTC. The chain recombines TRBV5-6 with TRBJ2-1, with TRBD2 matching 11 bases. Germline trimming cut 2 bases from V and 7 bases from J; bases unmatched to any gene: 8. Germline CDR1 SGHDT, CDR2 YYEEEE. The CDR3 is 16 residues long.

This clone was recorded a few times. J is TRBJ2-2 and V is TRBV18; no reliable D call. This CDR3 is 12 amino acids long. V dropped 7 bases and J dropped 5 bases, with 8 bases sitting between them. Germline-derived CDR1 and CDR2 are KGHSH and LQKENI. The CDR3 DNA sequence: TGTGCCAGCTGCTCCGGGACCGGGGAGCTGTTTTTT. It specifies CASCSGTGELFF.

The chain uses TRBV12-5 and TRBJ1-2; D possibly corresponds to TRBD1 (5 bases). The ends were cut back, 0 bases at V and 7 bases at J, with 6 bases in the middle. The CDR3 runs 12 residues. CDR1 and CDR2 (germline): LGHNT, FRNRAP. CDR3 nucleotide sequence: TGTGCTAGTGGTTTGGTTGGGGCTGGCTACACCTTC. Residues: CASGLVGAGYTF. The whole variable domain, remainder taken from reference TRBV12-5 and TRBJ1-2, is DARVTQTPRHKVTEMGQEVTMRCQPILGHNTVFWYRQTMMQGLELLAYFRNRAPLDDSGMPKDRFSAEMPDATLATLKIQPSEPRDSAVYFCASGLVGAGYTFGSGTRLTVV.

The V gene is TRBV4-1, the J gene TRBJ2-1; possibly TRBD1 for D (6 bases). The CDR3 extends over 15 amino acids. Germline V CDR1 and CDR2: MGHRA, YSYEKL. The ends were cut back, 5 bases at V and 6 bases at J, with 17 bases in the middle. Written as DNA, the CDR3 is TGCGCCAGCAGCGCCCACCCGACAGGATTCAATGAGCAGTTCTTC. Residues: CASSAHPTGFNEQFF.

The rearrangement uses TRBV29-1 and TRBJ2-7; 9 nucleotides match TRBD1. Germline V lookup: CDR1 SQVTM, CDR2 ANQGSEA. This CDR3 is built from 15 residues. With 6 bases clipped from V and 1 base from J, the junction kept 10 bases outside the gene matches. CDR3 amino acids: CSVASDRGGSYEQYF. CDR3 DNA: TGCAGCGTAGCAAGTGACAGGGGGGGTTCCTACGAGCAGTACTTC.

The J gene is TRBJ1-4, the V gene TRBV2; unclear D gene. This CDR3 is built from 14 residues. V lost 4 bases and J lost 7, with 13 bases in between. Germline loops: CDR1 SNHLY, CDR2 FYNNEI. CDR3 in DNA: TGTGCCAGCAGTGCTGGTGGAGGTGGTGAAAAACTGTTTTTT. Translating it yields CASSAGGGGEKLFF.